Listed below are T cell receptor beta chains from one sample, sequenced in a study of blood T cell repertoires in COVID-19. The repertoire was sequenced with immunoSEQ multiplex PCR; TCRdb's copy has only in-frame clones and lacks some. Among around 300,000 clones listed, around 90% were seen once. Sample: PBMCs or T cells enriched from blood (not recorded which). These receptor sequences come from a woman in her sixties or seventies in a cohort exposed to, infected with or recovered from COVID-19 (not recorded which). Both conserved end residues are part of each CDR3. Each record gives: clone size, D gene, V gene, J gene, CDR3 protein, CDR3 DNA. The D gene is left open where the match is weak. Clone sizes are given selectively: once, few, many, or a class where the clone is expanded.

>-|TRBD2|TRBV7-9|TRBJ2-6
CAIPGSGRAGANVLTF
TGTGCCATCCCGGGTAGCGGGAGGGCTGGGGCCAACGTCCTGACTTTC
>-|-|TRBV5-6|TRBJ2-4
CASRQTGDLAKNIQYF
TGTGCCAGCAGGCAAACAGGGGACTTAGCCAAAAACATTCAGTACTTC
>-|-|TRBV19|TRBJ2-7
CASSPRGSSYEQYF
TGTGCCAGTAGTCCTAGGGGTAGTTCCTACGAGCAGTACTTC
>-|-|TRBV6-5|TRBJ1-6
CASRPGVYSPLHF
TGTGCCAGCAGGCCCGGGGTGTATTCACCCCTCCACTTT
>-|TRBD1|TRBV10-3|TRBJ2-7
CAIGGQGYEQYF
TGTGCCATCGGGGGACAGGGCTACGAGCAGTACTTC
>-|-|TRBV28|TRBJ1-1
CASSFGETAGAFF
TGTGCCAGCAGTTTTGGGGAAACAGCGGGAGCTTTCTTT
>-|TRBD1|TRBV7-3|TRBJ1-2
CASSLTGEGGYTF
TGTGCCAGCAGCTTGACAGGGGAAGGTGGCTACACCTTC
>-|TRBD1|TRBV10-1|TRBJ2-3
CASSLWTGAWTDTQYF
TGCGCCAGCAGCCTATGGACAGGGGCTTGGACAGATACGCAGTATTTT
>-|-|TRBV28|TRBJ1-5
CASSITGQPQHF
TGTGCCAGCAGTATCACAGGCCAGCCCCAGCATTTT
>-|TRBD2|TRBV11-2|TRBJ2-5
CASSPRWREGETQYF
TGTGCCAGCAGCCCCCGGTGGCGGGAGGGAGAGACCCAGTACTTC
>-|TRBD1|TRBV27|TRBJ1-2
CASSFDRANYGYTF
TGTGCCAGCAGTTTCGACAGGGCTAACTATGGCTACACCTTC
>-|TRBD1|TRBV3-1/TRBV3-2|TRBJ1-3
CASSQDRDSTPIRSGNTIYF
TGTGCCAGCAGCCAAGATCGGGACAGTACCCCGATCCGTTCAGGAAACACCATATATTTT
>-|-|TRBV7-2|TRBJ1-1
CASSLQVLNTEAFF
TGTGCCAGCAGCCTACAGGTGTTGAACACTGAAGCTTTCTTT
>-|TRBD1|TRBV7-9|TRBJ2-7
CASSLTGTTYEQYF
TGTGCCAGCAGCTTGACAGGGACCACATACGAGCAGTACTTC
>-|-|TRBV19|TRBJ1-1
CASSPFGRVENTEAFF
TGTGCCAGTAGTCCCTTCGGGAGGGTCGAGAACACTGAAGCTTTCTTT
>-|-|TRBV5-1|TRBJ2-7
CASSFGGSAYEQYF
TGCGCCAGCAGCTTCGGGGGTAGCGCCTACGAGCAGTACTTC
>-|-|TRBV9|TRBJ2-1
CASSYRDLLTNEQFF
TGTGCCAGCAGCTACCGGGACTTGCTTACCAATGAGCAGTTCTTC
>-|TRBD1|TRBV10-3|TRBJ2-1
CATRRGTGTNNEQFF
TGTGCCACACGGAGGGGGACAGGAACGAACAATGAGCAGTTCTTC
>-|TRBD2|TRBV6-5|TRBJ2-1
CASSREGLSSEQFF
TGTGCCAGCTCCAGGGAGGGCCTTTCGAGTGAGCAGTTCTTC
>-|TRBD2|TRBV11-2|TRBJ2-1
CASSPSGRYNEQFF
TGTGCCAGCAGCCCTAGCGGGCGATACAATGAGCAGTTCTTC
>-|-|TRBV3-1/TRBV3-2|TRBJ2-7
CASSQVGGEQYF
TGTGCCAGCAGCCAAGTGGGGGGCGAGCAGTACTTC
>once|-|TRBV21-1|TRBJ2-1
CASSRPGQGEDEQFF
TGTGCCAGCAGCCGACCGGGACAGGGGGAAGATGAGCAGTTCTTC
>-|-|TRBV30|TRBJ1-1
CAWRDGRNTEAFF
TGTGCCTGGAGAGATGGGAGGAACACTGAAGCTTTCTTT
>-|-|TRBV9|TRBJ2-7
CASSVVSGHSYEQYF
TGTGCCAGCAGCGTAGTTTCCGGTCACTCCTACGAGCAGTACTTC
>-|TRBD1|TRBV6-4|TRBJ1-1
CASSEQGGMNTEAFF
TGTGCCAGCAGTGAACAGGGGGGGATGAACACTGAAGCTTTCTTT
>-|-|TRBV4-3|TRBJ2-1
CASSQDGGTYEQFF
TGCGCCAGCAGCCAAGATGGGGGGACCTATGAGCAGTTCTTC
>-|TRBD2|TRBV6-5|TRBJ2-1
CASSYSLGTSGEQFF
TGTGCCAGCAGTTACTCCCTCGGGACTAGCGGGGAGCAGTTCTTC
>-|TRBD1|TRBV24-1|TRBJ1-5
CATSAPDRGPRQPQHF
TGTGCCACCAGTGCCCCGGACAGGGGCCCGAGGCAGCCCCAGCATTTT
>-|-|TRBV6-5|TRBJ2-3
CATDSQASTDTQYF
TGTGCCACCGACAGCCAAGCTAGCACAGATACGCAGTATTTT
>-|TRBD1|TRBV7-9|TRBJ1-5
CASSLGSGQGGHQPQHF
TGTGCCAGCAGCTTAGGGTCAGGACAGGGGGGTCATCAGCCCCAGCATTTT
>-|TRBD1|TRBV6-5|TRBJ2-7
CASSDRVGSYEQYF
TGTGCCAGCTCCGACAGGGTGGGGTCCTACGAGCAGTACTTC
>-|TRBD2|TRBV28|TRBJ2-7
CASSGSYEQYF
TGTGCCAGTAGCGGGAGTTACGAGCAGTACTTC
>-|-|TRBV3-1/TRBV3-2|TRBJ2-7
CASSPPLSGPFF
TGTGCCAGCAGCCCGCCCCTGAGCGGGCCATTCTTC
>-|-|TRBV7-9|TRBJ1-4
CASSLLGNRVNEKLFF
TGTGCCAGCAGCTTACTGGGCAACAGGGTTAATGAAAAACTGTTTTTT
>-|-|TRBV7-2|TRBJ1-2
CASSLAGVGGYTF
TGTGCCAGCAGCTTAGCCGGGGTCGGGGGCTACACCTTC
>-|-|TRBV28|TRBJ1-3
CASSFFPASSGNTIYF
TGTGCCAGCAGTTTCTTCCCAGCGAGCTCTGGAAACACCATATATTTT
>once|-|TRBV28|TRBJ1-4
CASRAEKLFF
TGTGCCAGCAGAGCGGAAAAACTGTTTTTT
>-|TRBD1|TRBV10-1|TRBJ2-5
CASNNTRTGETQYF
TGCGCCAGCAACAATACCCGGACAGGCGAGACCCAGTACTTC